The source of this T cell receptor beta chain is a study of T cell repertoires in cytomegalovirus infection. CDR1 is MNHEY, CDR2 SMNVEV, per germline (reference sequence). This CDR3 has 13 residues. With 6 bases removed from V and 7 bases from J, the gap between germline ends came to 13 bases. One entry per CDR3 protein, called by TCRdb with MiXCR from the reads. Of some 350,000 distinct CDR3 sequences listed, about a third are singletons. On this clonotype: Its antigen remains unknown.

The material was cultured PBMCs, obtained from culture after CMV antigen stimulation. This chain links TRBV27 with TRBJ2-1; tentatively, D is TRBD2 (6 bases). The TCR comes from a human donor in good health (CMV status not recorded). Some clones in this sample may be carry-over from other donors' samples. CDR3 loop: CASSISGLNEQFF. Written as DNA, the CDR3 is TGTGCCAGCAGCATAAGCGGGTTGAATGAGCAGTTCTTC.